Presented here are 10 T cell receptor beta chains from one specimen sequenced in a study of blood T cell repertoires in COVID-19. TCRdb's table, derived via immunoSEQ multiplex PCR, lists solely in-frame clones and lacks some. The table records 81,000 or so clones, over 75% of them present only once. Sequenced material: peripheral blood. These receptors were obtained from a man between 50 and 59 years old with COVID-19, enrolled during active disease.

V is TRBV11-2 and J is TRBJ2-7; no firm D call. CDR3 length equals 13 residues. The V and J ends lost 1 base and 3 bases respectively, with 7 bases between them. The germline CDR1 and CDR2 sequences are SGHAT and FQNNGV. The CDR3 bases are TGTGCCAGCAGCTTAGGGCAGTTCTACGAGCAGTACTTC. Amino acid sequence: CASSLGQFYEQYF. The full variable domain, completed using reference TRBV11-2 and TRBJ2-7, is EAGVAQSPRYKIIEKRQSVAFWCNPISGHATLYWYQQILGQGPKLLIQFQNNGVVDDSQLPKDRFSAERLKGVDSTLKIQPAKLEDSAVYLCASSLGQFYEQYFGPGTRLTVT.

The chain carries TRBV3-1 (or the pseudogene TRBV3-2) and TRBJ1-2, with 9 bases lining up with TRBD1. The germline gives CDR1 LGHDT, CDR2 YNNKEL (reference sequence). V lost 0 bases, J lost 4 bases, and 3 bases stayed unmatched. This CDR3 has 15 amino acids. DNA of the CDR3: TGTGCCAGCAGCCAAGAGGCGACAGGGGGCTATGGCTACACCTTC. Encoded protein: CASSQEATGGYGYTF.

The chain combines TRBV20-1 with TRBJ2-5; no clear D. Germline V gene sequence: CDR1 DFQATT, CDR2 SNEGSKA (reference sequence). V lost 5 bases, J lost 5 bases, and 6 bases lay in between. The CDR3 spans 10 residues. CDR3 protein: CSAVSETQYF. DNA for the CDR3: TGCAGTGCTGTAAGCGAGACCCAGTACTTC.

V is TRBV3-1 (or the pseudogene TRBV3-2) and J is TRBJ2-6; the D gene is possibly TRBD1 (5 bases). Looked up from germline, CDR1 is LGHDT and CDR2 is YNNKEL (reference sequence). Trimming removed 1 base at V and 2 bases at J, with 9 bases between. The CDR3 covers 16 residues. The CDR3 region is CASSQVGQPGANVLTF. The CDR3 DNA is TGTGCCAGCAGCCAAGTGGGGCAGCCTGGGGCCAACGTCCTGACTTTC.

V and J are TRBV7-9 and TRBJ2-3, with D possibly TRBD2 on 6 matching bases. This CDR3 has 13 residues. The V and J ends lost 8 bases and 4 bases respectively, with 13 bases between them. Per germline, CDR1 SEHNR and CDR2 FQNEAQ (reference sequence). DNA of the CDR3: TGTGCCAGCTCCGGAGGGACCGCAGATACGCAGTATTTT. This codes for CASSGGTADTQYF.

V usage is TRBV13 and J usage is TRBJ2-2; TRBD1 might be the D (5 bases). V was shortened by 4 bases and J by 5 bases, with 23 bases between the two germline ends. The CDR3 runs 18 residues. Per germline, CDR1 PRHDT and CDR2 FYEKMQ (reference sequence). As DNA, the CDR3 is TGTGCCAGCAGCTCCCTGTTTGCAGGGTCACTGACTACCGGGGAGCTGTTTTTT. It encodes CASSSLFAGSLTTGELFF.

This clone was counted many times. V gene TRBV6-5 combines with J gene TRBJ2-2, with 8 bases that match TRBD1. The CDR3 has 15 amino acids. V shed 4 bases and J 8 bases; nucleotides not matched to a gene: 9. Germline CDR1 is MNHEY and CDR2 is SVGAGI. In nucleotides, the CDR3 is TGTGCCAGCAGTTCCCAGGGGGCTTCCCCGGGGGAGCTGTTTTTT. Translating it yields CASSSQGASPGELFF.

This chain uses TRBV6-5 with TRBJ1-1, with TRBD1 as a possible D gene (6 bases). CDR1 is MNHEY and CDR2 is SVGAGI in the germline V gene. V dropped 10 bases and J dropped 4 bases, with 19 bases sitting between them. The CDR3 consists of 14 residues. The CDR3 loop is CATSRGADITEAFF. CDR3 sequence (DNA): TGTGCCACCTCCCGGGGGGCCGATATCACTGAAGCTTTCTTT.

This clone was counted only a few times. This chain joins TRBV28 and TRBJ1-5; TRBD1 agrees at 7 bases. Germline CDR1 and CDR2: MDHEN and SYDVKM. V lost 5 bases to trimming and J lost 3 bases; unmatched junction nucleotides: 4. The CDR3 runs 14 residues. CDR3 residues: CASSLTGDNQPQHF. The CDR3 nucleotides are TGTGCCAGCAGTCTAACAGGGGACAATCAGCCCCAGCATTTT.

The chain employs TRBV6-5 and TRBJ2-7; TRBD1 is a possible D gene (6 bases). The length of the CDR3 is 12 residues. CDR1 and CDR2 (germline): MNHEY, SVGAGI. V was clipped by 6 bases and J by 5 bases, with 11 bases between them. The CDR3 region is CASRLTGNEQYF. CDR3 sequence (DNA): TGTGCCAGCAGGCTAACAGGGAACGAGCAGTACTTC.